One and the same sample provided the 7 T cell receptor beta chains below, sequenced in a study of shared clonotypes between healthy human individuals. Sequenced by immunoSEQ multiplex PCR; TCRdb stores in-frame clones only, minus some. The table has fewer than 3 million clones, 92% seen once. Sequencing used naive CD4+ T cells from PBMCs. Noted subset: CD45RA+ positively selected. The receptors come from a man younger than 35 in good health. Some clones in this sample may be carry-over from other donors' samples.

V usage is TRBV4-3 and J usage is TRBJ2-5, with 8 bases matching TRBD1. The tail of the sequence fits TRBJ2-7 better, so the J call may be wrong. The CDR3 is 14 amino acids. Per germline, CDR1 LGHNA and CDR2 YSLEER. CDR3 coding DNA: TGCGCCAGCAGCCAAGGACAGGGGTCCTACGAGCAGTACTTC. Translated: CASSQGQGSYEQYF.

The rearrangement joins TRBV27 to TRBJ2-1; D is perhaps TRBD1 or TRBD2 (6 bases each). This CDR3 region has 17 residues. Germline CDR1 reads MNHEY; CDR2 reads SMNVEV (reference sequence). V was trimmed by 3 bases and J by 0 bases, leaving 15 bases between them. CDR3 region: CASSLRGAYSSYNEQFF. In DNA form, the CDR3 reads TGTGCCAGCAGTTTGAGGGGGGCCTACAGCTCCTACAATGAGCAGTTCTTC.

The chain recombines TRBV19 with TRBJ1-1; 7 bases map to TRBD1. J lost 4 bases, V lost 6 bases, and 5 bases had no gene match. Germline values: CDR1 LNHDA, CDR2 SQIVND (reference sequence). The CDR3 extends over 13 amino acids. CDR3 region: CASSRQGITEAFF. The CDR3 region has the DNA TGTGCCAGTAGCAGACAGGGTATCACTGAAGCTTTCTTT.

The rearrangement links TRBV9 to TRBJ2-7, with D perhaps matching TRBD1 (6 bases). Germline V lookup: CDR1 SGDLS, CDR2 YYNGEE. The CDR3 contains 17 residues. The V and J ends lost 0 bases and 6 bases respectively, with 22 bases between them. The CDR3: CASSVGEGDMRLSEQYF. For the CDR3, the DNA is TGTGCCAGCAGCGTAGGTGAGGGGGACATGAGGCTCTCCGAGCAGTACTTC.

This chain links TRBV11-2 with TRBJ2-5; D gene uncertain. Germline lookup yields CDR1 SGHAT and CDR2 FQNNGV. Trimming cost V 1 base and J 0 bases, with 9 bases left between them. This CDR3 has 15 residues. The CDR3 here is CASSLVGTYQETQYF. Written as DNA, the CDR3 is TGTGCCAGCAGCTTAGTAGGCACCTACCAAGAGACCCAGTACTTC. Full variable domain (rest looked up from reference TRBV11-2 and TRBJ2-5): EAGVAQSPRYKIIEKRQSVAFWCNPISGHATLYWYQQILGQGPKLLIQFQNNGVVDDSQLPKDRFSAERLKGVDSTLKIQPAKLEDSAVYLCASSLVGTYQETQYFGPGTRLLVL.

The J gene is TRBJ1-1, the V gene TRBV15, with D perhaps TRBD1 (6 bases). The V gene lost 5 bases and the J gene lost 8 bases, with 12 bases spanning the gap. The CDR3 has 12 amino acids. The germline gives CDR1 LNHNV, CDR2 YYDKDF (reference sequence). The CDR3 reads CATSSDRREAFF. The CDR3 bases are TGTGCCACCAGCTCAGACAGGCGCGAAGCTTTCTTT.

The chain carries TRBV29-1 and TRBJ2-5; the match to TRBD2 covers 7 bases. The J call is uncertain, as TRBJ2-7 better fits the DNA end. The CDR3 spans 14 residues. Per germline, CDR1 SQVTM and CDR2 ANQGSEA. The CDR3 here is CSVVPSGKGYEQYF. In DNA form, the CDR3 reads TGCAGCGTTGTCCCAAGCGGGAAGGGCTACGAGCAGTACTTC.